Listed below are T cell receptor beta chains from one sample, sequenced in a study of shared clonotypes between healthy human individuals. The table came from immunoSEQ multiplex PCR; TCRdb's copy has only in-frame clones and leaves some out. Among 2 million to 2.5 million clones listed, approximately 90% were seen once. The sequenced sample was naive CD4+ T cells from PBMCs. Receptors were obtained from a man aged 18-30 years in good health. Some clones in this sample may be carry-over from other donors' samples. Each CDR3 is given with its conserved first and last residue. Fields, in order: CDR3 protein, V gene, J gene.

CASSLGQGSEKLFF	TRBV28	TRBJ1-4
CASSLVGGRQETQYF	TRBV7-9	TRBJ2-5
CASSRLGFTGTRSSYNEQFF	TRBV28	TRBJ2-1
CASSLLRALNTGELFF	TRBV5-1	TRBJ2-2
CASSRLATDTQYF	TRBV28	TRBJ2-3
CASSLLQGGVWEAFF	TRBV28	TRBJ1-1
CSVVGPTNEKLFF	TRBV29-1	TRBJ1-4
CASRLGTGSNQPQHF	TRBV6-5	TRBJ1-5
CASSVDTGELFF	TRBV7-9	TRBJ2-2
CASSPLPGTGGRGGRYEQYF	TRBV18	TRBJ2-7
CASGEGRAWNTEAFF	TRBV2	TRBJ1-1
CASSLRGPTNTGELFF	TRBV5-5	TRBJ2-2
CASSRNWLASGELFF	TRBV28	TRBJ2-2
CASSPSTRATGELFF	TRBV28	TRBJ2-2
CATSRDREKLFF	TRBV15	TRBJ1-4
CASSRSGGTPEQYF	TRBV19	TRBJ2-7
CASSRYGYTF	TRBV28	TRBJ1-2
CASRMNPKVLNNEQFF	TRBV19	TRBJ2-1
CASTEIAGTNNEQFF	TRBV5-1	TRBJ2-1
CAISLTGGLYEQYF	TRBV10-3	TRBJ2-7
CASSFAGTQYF	TRBV6-5	TRBJ2-5
CASRPGAGETGANVLTF	TRBV27	TRBJ2-6
CASSQNPTSGRGRTYEQYF	TRBV4-2	NA
CASSGRDTEGDTQYF	TRBV2	TRBJ2-3
CASSWGTGPPDTQYF	TRBV7-3	TRBJ2-3
CASQLRDRYTEAFF	TRBV5-4	TRBJ1-1
CASSLVWGTNYGYTF	TRBV7-9	TRBJ1-2
CASSESTSTRGPNTGELFF	TRBV10-1	TRBJ2-2
CASSLVGPRYEQYF	TRBV5-1	TRBJ2-7